The 3 T cell receptor beta chains given below trace back to one sample, sequenced in a study of shared clonotypes between healthy human individuals. Profiling relied on immunoSEQ multiplex PCR, and the TCRdb table lists in-frame clones only, not all of them. The table lists around 1.9 million clones, roughly 91% of them singletons. Positive CCR7 selection of CD45RO-negative cells yielded the naive CD8 cells, and terminally differentiated effector memory CD45RA+ cells were excluded. Input material: naive CD8+ T cells from PBMCs. The source is a man between 18 and 35 years old in good health. Some clones in this sample may be carry-over from other donors' samples.

The chain has TRBV28 and TRBJ1-1; 8 bases fit TRBD1. This CDR3 is 16 amino acids long. Germline-derived CDR1 and CDR2 are MDHEN and SYDVKM. The junction had 9 bases not matched to a gene; V was cut back by 6 bases and J by 0 bases. The CDR3 reads CASSKDGQGMNTEAFF. CDR3 coding DNA: TGTGCCAGCAGCAAGGACGGACAGGGAATGAACACTGAAGCTTTCTTT.

The chain has TRBV7-9 and TRBJ2-7, with 8 bases identical to TRBD1. V dropped 1 base and J dropped 2; count of bases not matched to a gene: 4. CDR1 SEHNR and CDR2 FQNEAQ come from the germline V gene (reference sequence). The CDR3 length is 15 residues. The CDR3 loop is CASSLGQGAAYEQYF. CDR3 bases: TGTGCCAGCAGCTTAGGGCAGGGGGCGGCCTACGAGCAGTACTTC. Full variable domain (rest looked up from reference TRBV7-9 and TRBJ2-7): DTGVSQNPRHKITKRGQNVTFRCDPISEHNRLYWYRQTLGQGPEFLTYFQNEAQLEKSRLLSDRFSAERPKGSFSTLEIQRTEQGDSAMYLCASSLGQGAAYEQYFGPGTRLTVT.

This chain joins TRBV5-6 and TRBJ2-3, with TRBD2 identical over 11 bases. V lost 0 bases, J lost 1 base, and 7 bases stayed unmatched. This CDR3 has 18 residues. From germline, CDR1 is SGHDT and CDR2 YYEEEE. This chain's CDR3 is CASSLDTSGSIGTDTQYF. CDR3 sequence (DNA): TGTGCCAGCAGCTTGGATACTAGCGGGAGTATCGGCACAGATACGCAGTATTTT.